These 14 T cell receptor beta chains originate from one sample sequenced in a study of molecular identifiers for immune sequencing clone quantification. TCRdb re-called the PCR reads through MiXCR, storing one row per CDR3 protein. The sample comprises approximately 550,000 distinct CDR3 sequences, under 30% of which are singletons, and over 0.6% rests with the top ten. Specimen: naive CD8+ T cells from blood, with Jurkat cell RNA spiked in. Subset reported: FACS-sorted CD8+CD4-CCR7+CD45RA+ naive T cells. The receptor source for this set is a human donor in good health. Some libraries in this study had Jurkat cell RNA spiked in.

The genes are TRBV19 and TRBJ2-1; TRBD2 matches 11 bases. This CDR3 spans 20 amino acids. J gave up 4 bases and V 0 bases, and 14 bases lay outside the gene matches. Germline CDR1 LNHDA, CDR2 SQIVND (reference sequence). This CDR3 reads CASSIDSASGRIRGYNEQFF. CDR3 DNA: TGTGCCAGTAGTATAGATTCGGCTAGCGGGAGGATCCGGGGTTACAATGAGCAGTTCTTC.

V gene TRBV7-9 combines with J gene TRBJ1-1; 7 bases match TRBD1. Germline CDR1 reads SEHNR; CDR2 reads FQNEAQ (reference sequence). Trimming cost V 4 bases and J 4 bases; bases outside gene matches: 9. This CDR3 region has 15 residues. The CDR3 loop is CASSSPGTEGTEAFF. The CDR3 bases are TGTGCCAGCAGCTCCCCCGGGACAGAGGGCACTGAAGCTTTCTTT.

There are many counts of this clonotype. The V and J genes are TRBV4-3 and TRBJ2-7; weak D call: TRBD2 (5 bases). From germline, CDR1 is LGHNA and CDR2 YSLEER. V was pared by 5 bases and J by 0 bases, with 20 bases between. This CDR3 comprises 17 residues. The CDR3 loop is CASSSRLTGIRSYEQYF. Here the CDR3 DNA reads TGCGCCAGCAGCTCCCGCCTGACCGGGATCCGCTCCTACGAGCAGTACTTC.

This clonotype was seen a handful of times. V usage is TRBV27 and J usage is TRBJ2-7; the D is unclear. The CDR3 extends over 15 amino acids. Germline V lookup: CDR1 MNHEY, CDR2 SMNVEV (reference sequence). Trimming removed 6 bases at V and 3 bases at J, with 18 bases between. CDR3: CASSAGPTPLYEQYF. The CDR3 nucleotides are TGTGCCAGCAGCGCAGGACCCACCCCGCTCTACGAGCAGTACTTC.

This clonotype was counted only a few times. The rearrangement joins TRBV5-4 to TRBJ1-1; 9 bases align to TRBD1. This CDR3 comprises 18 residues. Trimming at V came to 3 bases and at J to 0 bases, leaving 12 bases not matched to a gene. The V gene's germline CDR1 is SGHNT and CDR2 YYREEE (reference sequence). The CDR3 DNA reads TGTGCCAGCAGCTCAGAGGGACAGGGCGTGTTCATGAACACTGAAGCTTTCTTT. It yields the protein CASSSEGQGVFMNTEAFF.

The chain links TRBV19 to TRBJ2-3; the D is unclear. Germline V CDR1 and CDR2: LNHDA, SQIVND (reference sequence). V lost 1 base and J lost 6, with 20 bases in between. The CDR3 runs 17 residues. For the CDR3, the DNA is TGTGCCAGTAGTATAGGGGTAGCTGGTGGTACCGGGGATACGCAGTATTTT. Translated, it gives CASSIGVAGGTGDTQYF.

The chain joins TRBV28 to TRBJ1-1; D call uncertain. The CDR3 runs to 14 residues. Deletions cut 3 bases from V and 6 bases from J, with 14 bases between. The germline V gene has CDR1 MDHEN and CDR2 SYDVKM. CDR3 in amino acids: CASSLRVDSPEAFF. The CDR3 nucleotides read TGTGCCAGCAGTTTGCGGGTCGATTCCCCTGAAGCTTTCTTT. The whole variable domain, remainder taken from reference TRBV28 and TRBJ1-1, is DVKVTQSSRYLVKRTGEKVFLECVQDMDHENMFWYRQDPGLGLRLIYFSYDVKMKEKGDIPEGYSVSREKKERFSLILESASTNQTSMYLCASSLRVDSPEAFFGQGTRLTVV.

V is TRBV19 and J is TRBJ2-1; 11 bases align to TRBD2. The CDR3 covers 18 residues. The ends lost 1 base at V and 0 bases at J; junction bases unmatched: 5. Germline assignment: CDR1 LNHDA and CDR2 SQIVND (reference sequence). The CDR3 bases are TGTGCCAGTAGTATAGGGGGGACTAGCGGCGACTCCTACAATGAGCAGTTCTTC. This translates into CASSIGGTSGDSYNEQFF.

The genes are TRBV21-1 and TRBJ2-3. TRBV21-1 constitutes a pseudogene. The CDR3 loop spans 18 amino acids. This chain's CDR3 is CASSKAWMTNCSTDTQYF. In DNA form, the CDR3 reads TGTGCCAGCAGCAAAGCGTGGATGACGAACTGTAGCACAGATACGCAGTATTTT.

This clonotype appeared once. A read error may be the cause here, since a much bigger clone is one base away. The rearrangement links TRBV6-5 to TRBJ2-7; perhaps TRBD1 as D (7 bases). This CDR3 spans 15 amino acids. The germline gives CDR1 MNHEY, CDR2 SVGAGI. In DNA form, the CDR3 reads TGTGTCAGCAGTTACTCGAGTCAGGGGGGTTACGAGCAGTACTTC. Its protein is CVSSYSSQGGYEQYF.

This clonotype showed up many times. In nucleotides, the CDR3 is TGCAGCGTTGCTCGTCCTGGCTCCTACGAGCAGTACTTC. As protein: CSVARPGSYEQYF. V gene TRBV29-1 combines with J gene TRBJ2-7, with D unclear. This CDR3 region has 13 residues. V gave up 4 bases and J gave up 0 bases, with 10 bases separating them. The germline V gene encodes CDR1 SQVTM and CDR2 ANQGSEA.

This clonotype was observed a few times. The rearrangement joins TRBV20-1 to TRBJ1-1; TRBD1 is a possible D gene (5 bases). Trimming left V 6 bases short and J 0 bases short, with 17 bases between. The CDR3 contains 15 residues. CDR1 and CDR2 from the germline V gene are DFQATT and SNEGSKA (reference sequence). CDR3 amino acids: CSAGGPILMNTEAFF. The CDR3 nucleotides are TGCAGTGCGGGGGGACCGATTCTTATGAACACTGAAGCTTTCTTT.

CDR3 loop: CASSWGLTGELFF. In DNA, the CDR3 is TGTGCCAGCAGCTGGGGGTTAACCGGGGAGCTGTTTTTT. The chain employs TRBV9 and TRBJ2-2; D could derive from TRBD1 or TRBD2 (5 bases each). Trimming stripped 4 bases from V and 5 bases from J, with 9 bases between. Germline CDR1 reads SGDLS; CDR2 reads YYNGEE. The CDR3 totals 13 residues.

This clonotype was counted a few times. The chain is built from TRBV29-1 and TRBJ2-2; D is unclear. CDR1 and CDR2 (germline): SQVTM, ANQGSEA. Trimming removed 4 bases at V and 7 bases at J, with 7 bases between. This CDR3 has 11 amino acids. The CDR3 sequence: CSVVGNGELFF. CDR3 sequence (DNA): TGCAGCGTTGTGGGGAACGGGGAGCTGTTTTTT.